A few counts support the clone carrying this T cell receptor beta chain. The target antigen is unknown. Unique molecular identifiers were attached to individual cDNA molecules within the library. TCRdb re-derived calls from the RACE reads in MiXCR, one entry per CDR3 protein. The sample lists approximately 90,000 distinct CDR3 sequences, roughly a tenth occurring once. The data originate from a study of human T cells and chemical hapten exposure. As for the study in general: TCR yields per sample varied mostly from small pooled library volume differences. General study results and limits: In the PT1 data, expanded TCR counts showed a positive correlation with patch test score. Significantly more large CDR3 similarity clusters were formed by expanded TCRs than by controls.

Time point meaning: patch test 1, 2 weeks after DPC sensitization. Treatment defined: therapeutic diphenylcyclopropenone sensitization with weekly scalp DPC. CDR3 size: 16 residues. The junction had 1 base not matched to a gene; V was cut back by 6 bases and J by 2 bases. The chain employs TRBV12-3 or TRBV12-4 and TRBJ2-6; 13 bases map to TRBD2. The sequence derives from a man aged 35 to 55 with alopecia areata. Some clones in this sample may be carry-over from other donors' samples. The sample was whole blood, taken in connection with sensitization to the hapten diphenylcyclopropenone (DPC). The CDR3 region is CASSGLAGAGANVLTF. The CDR3 DNA reads TGTGCCAGCAGCGGACTAGCGGGAGCTGGGGCCAACGTCCTGACTTTC.